This T cell receptor (beta chain) comes out of a study of human T cells and chemical hapten exposure. Study-wide results and limits: The number of TCRs above 1 in 1000 frequency did not change after DPC sensitization.

TCRdb reanalysed the RACE reads using MiXCR and keeps one entry per CDR3 protein. Of a few hundred thousand distinct CDR3 sequences in the sample, approximately 5% are singletons; the top ten hold over 2%. Time point: patch test 1, 2 weeks after DPC sensitization. Treatment here: therapeutic diphenylcyclopropenone sensitization with weekly scalp DPC. Turning to this clonotype: Its antigen is currently unknown.

The CDR3 is 15 amino acids. The sequence derives from a woman aged 45-59 years with alopecia areata. Some clones in this sample may be carry-over from other donors' samples. Source: whole blood, taken in connection with sensitization to the hapten diphenylcyclopropenone (DPC). The rearrangement links TRBV21-1 to TRBJ1-1; TRBD1 was called by the table and not checked on the DNA. TRBV21-1 is labeled a pseudogene. CDR3 in DNA: TGTGCCAGCAGCAAACGGAACACAGGGGTGACTGAAGCTTTCTTT. This codes for CASSKRNTGVTEAFF.